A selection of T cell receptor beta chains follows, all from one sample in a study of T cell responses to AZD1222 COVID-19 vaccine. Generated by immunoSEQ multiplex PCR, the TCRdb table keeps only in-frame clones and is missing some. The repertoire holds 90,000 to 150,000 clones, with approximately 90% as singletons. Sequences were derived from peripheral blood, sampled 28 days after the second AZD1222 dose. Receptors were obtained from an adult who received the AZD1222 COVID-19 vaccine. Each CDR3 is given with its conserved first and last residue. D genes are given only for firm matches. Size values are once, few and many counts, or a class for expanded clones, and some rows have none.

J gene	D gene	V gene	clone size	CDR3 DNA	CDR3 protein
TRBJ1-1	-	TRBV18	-	TGTGCCAGCTCACTGAGACAGGACCCCACTGAAGCTTTCTTT	CASSLRQDPTEAFF
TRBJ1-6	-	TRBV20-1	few	TGCAGTGCTAGTGTGGTCTCTAATTCACCCCTCCACTTT	CSASVVSNSPLHF
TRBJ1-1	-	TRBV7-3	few	TGTGCCAGCAGCTTATATGGGGGAGGTGAAGCTTTCTTT	CASSLYGGGEAFF
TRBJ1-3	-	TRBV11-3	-	TGTGCCAGCAGCGAATTTAGCTCTGGAAACACCATATATTTT	CASSEFSSGNTIYF
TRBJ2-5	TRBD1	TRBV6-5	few	TGTGCCAGCAGTACGCTACAGGGGGCGGAAAAGACCCAGTACTTC	CASSTLQGAEKTQYF
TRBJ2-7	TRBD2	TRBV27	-	TGTGCCAGCAGTTTGGCCGGGACTAGCGCGGACTACGAGCAGTACTTC	CASSLAGTSADYEQYF
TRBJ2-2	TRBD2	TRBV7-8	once	TGTGCCAGCAGCTTAAGCGGGGGGTACACCGGGGAGCTGTTTTTT	CASSLSGGYTGELFF
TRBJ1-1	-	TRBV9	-	TGTGCCAGCAGCGTAGAGGCAGGGCGGGCTGAAGCTTTCTTT	CASSVEAGRAEAFF
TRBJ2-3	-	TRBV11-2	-	TGTGCCAGCAGCTTTACCCAGGGAGCCACAGATACGCAGTATTTT	CASSFTQGATDTQYF
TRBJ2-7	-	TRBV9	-	TGTGCCAGCAGCGTGGACAGTGGGGCCTCCTACGAGCAGTACTTC	CASSVDSGASYEQYF
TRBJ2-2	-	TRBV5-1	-	TGCGCCAGCAGATTGGGGACGGTGAACACCGGGGAGCTGTTTTTT	CASRLGTVNTGELFF
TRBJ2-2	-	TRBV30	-	TGTGCCTGGAGCCAGACCAACACCGGGGAGCTGTTTTTT	CAWSQTNTGELFF
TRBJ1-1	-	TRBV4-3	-	TGCGCCAGCAGCCAAGAGGAAAGGGGCACTCGGGCTTTCTTT	CASSQEERGTRAFF
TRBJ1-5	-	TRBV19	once	TGTGCCAGTAGTGGGGACCGACAGCTTAGCAATCAGCCCCAGCATTTT	CASSGDRQLSNQPQHF
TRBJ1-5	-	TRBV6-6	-	TGTGCCCACGGGTGGGGCAGGGATCAGCCCCAGCATTTT	CAHGWGRDQPQHF
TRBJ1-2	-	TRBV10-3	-	TGTGCCATCAGTGAGCGCGAGCGGGTGCATGGCTACACCTTC	CAISERERVHGYTF
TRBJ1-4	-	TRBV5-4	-	TGTGCCAGCAGCTTGAACAGGGACGAAAAACTGTTTTTT	CASSLNRDEKLFF
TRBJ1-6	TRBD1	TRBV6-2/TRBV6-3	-	TGTGCCAGCAGACCTGACCAGGGGGCCATTTCACCCCTCCACTTT	CASRPDQGAISPLHF
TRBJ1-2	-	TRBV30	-	TGTGCCTGGCAATTAGGGGTTGGCTACACCTTC	CAWQLGVGYTF
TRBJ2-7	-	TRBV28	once	TGTGCCAGCGGGGACCGAGCGTCCTACGAGCAGTACTTC	CASGDRASYEQYF
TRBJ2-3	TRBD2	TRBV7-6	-	TGTGCCAGCAGCCCCCAGGAGGCGGGGGGGGCAGATACGCAGTATTTT	CASSPQEAGGADTQYF
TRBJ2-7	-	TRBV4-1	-	TGCGCCAGCAGCTTCAGACATTTTGGGGACGAGCAGTACTTC	CASSFRHFGDEQYF
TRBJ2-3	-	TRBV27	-	TGTGCCAGCAGTCAGTGGACGCTAGATACGCAGTATTTT	CASSQWTLDTQYF
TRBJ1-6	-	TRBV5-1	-	TGCGCCAGCAGCCCTCTGGACAGCTATAATTCACCCCTCCACTTT	CASSPLDSYNSPLHF
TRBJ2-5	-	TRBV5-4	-	TGTGCCAGCAGCCCGGACAGAAAAGAGACCCAGTACTTC	CASSPDRKETQYF
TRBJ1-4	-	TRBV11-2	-	TGTGCCAGCAGCTTAGCTGGGTTTGGGGAAAAACTGTTTTTT	CASSLAGFGEKLFF
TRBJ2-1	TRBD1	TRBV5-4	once	TGTGCCAGCAGCAAAGGGACAGGGAGCTCCTACAATGAGCAGTTCTTC	CASSKGTGSSYNEQFF
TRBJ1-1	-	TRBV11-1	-	TGTGCCAGCAGCCCAAACAGGGAACCTGAAGCTTTCTTT	CASSPNREPEAFF
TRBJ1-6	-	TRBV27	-	TGTGCCAGCCACCCGACGGGGTGGTATAATTCACCCCTCCACTTT	CASHPTGWYNSPLHF
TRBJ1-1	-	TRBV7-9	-	TGTGCCAGCAGCCAACTGACCCGTCAAGCTTTCTTT	CASSQLTRQAFF
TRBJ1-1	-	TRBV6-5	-	TGTGCCAGCAGTTACGAAGGGAACACTGAAGCTTTCTTT	CASSYEGNTEAFF
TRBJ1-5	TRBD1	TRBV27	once	TGTGCCAGCAGCTTCCGGGACAGGGGGACGAATCAGCCCCAGCATTTT	CASSFRDRGTNQPQHF
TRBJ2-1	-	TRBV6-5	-	TGTGCCAGCAGAAGGGGAGGCTCCTACAATGAGCAGTTCTTC	CASRRGGSYNEQFF
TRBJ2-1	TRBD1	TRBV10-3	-	TGTGCCATCAGTGAGTTAGGGGGCTCTGAGCAGTTCTTC	CAISELGGSEQFF
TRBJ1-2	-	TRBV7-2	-	TGTGCCAGCAGCTTAATCCCCCCGGTAGGGGGGAACTATGGCTACACCTTC	CASSLIPPVGGNYGYTF
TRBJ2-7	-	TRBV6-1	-	TGTGCCAGCAGTGATTTACGGGGCCACGAGCAGTACTTC	CASSDLRGHEQYF
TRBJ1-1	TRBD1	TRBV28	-	TGTGCCAGCAGGCAAGGCGACAGGGTGATAAACACTGAAGCTTTCTTT	CASRQGDRVINTEAFF
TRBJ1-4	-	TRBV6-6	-	TGTGCCAGCAGGGATAATAATGAAAAACTGTTTTTT	CASRDNNEKLFF
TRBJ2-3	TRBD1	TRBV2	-	TGTGCCAGCAGTTCACAGGGGGGCCCAGATACGCAGTATTTT	CASSSQGGPDTQYF
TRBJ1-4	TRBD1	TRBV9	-	TGTGCCAGCAGCGCGACAGGGTTCAATGAAAAACTGTTTTTT	CASSATGFNEKLFF
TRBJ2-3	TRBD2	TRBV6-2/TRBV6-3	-	TGTGCCAGCAGTTCCATAGCGGGGGGCTACACAGATACGCAGTATTTT	CASSSIAGGYTDTQYF
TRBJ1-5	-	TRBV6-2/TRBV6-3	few	TGTGCCAGCAGTTACTCGGGAAGGGGATCTCCGCCCCAGCATTTT	CASSYSGRGSPPQHF
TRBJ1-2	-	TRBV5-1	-	TGCGCCAGCAACACCGACGGGTCCTATGGCTACACCTTC	CASNTDGSYGYTF
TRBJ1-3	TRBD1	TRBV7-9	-	TGTGCCAGCAGCTTCACCGGGACAGGGAGAAACACCATATATTTT	CASSFTGTGRNTIYF
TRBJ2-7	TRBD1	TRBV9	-	TGTGCCAGCAGCGGCGGGACAGGGGGCTACGAGCAGTACTTC	CASSGGTGGYEQYF
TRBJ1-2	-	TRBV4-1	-	TGCGCCAGCAGCCAAGAATCGTTTGGCTATGGCTACACCTTC	CASSQESFGYGYTF
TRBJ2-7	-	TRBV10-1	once	TGCGCCAAAAACTACGAGCAGTACTTC	CAKNYEQYF
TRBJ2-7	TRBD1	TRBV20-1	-	TGCAGTGCTAGTCCCCTGCAGGGGGCGTTCTACGAGCAGTACTTC	CSASPLQGAFYEQYF